This T cell receptor (beta chain) appears in the sequencing data of a study of blood T cell repertoires in COVID-19 (dated by TCRdb to between 2020 and 2021). For context, the study as a whole: Collaborator samples came from the United States, Italy and Spain and covered acute and convalescent phases of COVID-19. The sample metadata nearly always contained a de-identified subject ID, COVID-19 status, age in years and sex. The material from the prospective study consisted of cDNA or gDNA derived from T cells, B-cell-depleted T cells, or PBMCs. Samples came from the ongoing ImmuneRACE study (first 160 participants) plus 1,254 subjects from 6 global collaborators. HLA class I and class II types, where available, came from metadata supplied by the sample provider rather than from assay-based typing. Subjects who had been exposed to COVID-19, were actively infected with it, or had recovered from it provided the deeply sampled blood TCRbeta repertoires that made up the dataset. The repertoires were released in a freely available public database intended as a resource for research on the immune response to SARS-CoV-2.

Worth noting for this clone: Its binding antigen is unknown. No base quality information exists; no much larger clone differs at one position.

In the prospective study, participants were roughly 18 to 95 years old, resided in around 25 geographic areas of the United States, and were enrolled through a virtual design. To assign participants to cohorts, the prospective study relied on clinical history that participants themselves reported in a screening survey and a study questionnaire. ImmuneRACE Cohort 3 recovered participants were defined by two consecutive negative NP/OP PCR tests, healthcare professional clearance, or symptom resolution. In the prospective study, mobile phlebotomists collected whole blood, serum and a nasopharyngeal or oropharyngeal swab from each participant. Additional blood draws and questionnaires over a 2-month period could optionally be provided by prospective study participants. Blood samples from the prospective study were shipped frozen or at room temperature prior to DNA extraction. Findings and caveats that apply to the study as a whole: How much clinical and demographic metadata was included differed by source and by participant, and the metadata was provided uncurated.

The CDR3 spans 13 residues, from the cysteine through the phenylalanine. Solely the CDR3 DNA is kept, with 39 bases framed from the first base. CDR1 and CDR2 are drawn from the germline V gene (reference sequence): GTSNPN, SVGIG. V is clipped by 4 bases and J by 6 bases, and the sequence between their germline boundaries is 15 bases long. TCRbeta CDR3 regions were amplified from genomic DNA using the immunoSEQ Assay, a bias-controlled multiplex PCR. Processing in the source paper ran as follows. The number of nucleated cells in each sample was estimated by amplification of reference gene primers within the assay. To quantify the absolute abundance of each unique TCRbeta CDR3 rearrangement, sequence reads were collapsed and filtered. For each sample, productive Simpson clonality was calculated by taking the square root of Simpson's diversity index across productive rearrangements. As stored in TCRdb, this immuneACCESS dataset retains in-frame rearrangements with V and J assigned. A fraction of the clones does not appear; measured against another copy, unresolved V genes explain less than half of the discrepancy, and the remainder lacks a known reason. The DNA was the basis for D and trimming; V, J and clone size are from that table. The sample records approximately 300,000 clones, 70% to 90% of which are singletons. The ten most abundant clones make up over 3.5% of the sample.

The sequence links TRBV30 to TRBJ1-1, and possibly TRBD1, on 6 matching bases. The sequenced material came from PBMCs or T cells enriched from blood (not recorded which). The clonotype was recovered from a man aged 30 to 39 who had recovered from COVID-19. The nucleotide sequence is TGTGCCTGGAACCGGGGGGCTGTGGCTGAAGCTTTCTTT. Translated, it reads CAWNRGAVAEAFF.